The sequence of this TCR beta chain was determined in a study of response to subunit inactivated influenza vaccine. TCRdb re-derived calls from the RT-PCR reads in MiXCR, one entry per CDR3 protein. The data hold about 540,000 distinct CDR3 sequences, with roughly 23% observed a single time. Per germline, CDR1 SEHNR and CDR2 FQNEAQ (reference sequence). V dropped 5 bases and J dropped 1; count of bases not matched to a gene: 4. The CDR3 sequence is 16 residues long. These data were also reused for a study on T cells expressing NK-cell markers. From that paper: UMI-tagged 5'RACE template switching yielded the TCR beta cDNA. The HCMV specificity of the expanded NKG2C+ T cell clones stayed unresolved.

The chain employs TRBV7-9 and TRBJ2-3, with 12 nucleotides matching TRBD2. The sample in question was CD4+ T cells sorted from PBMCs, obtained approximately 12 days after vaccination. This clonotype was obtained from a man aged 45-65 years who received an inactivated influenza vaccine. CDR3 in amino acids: CASSPASGGGTDTQYF. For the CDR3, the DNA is TGTGCCAGCAGCCCCGCTAGCGGGGGGGGCACAGATACGCAGTATTTT.